This T cell receptor (beta chain) was retrieved from a study of patients and donors after allogeneic stem cell transplantation. This clonotype was seen more than once but under ten times. TCRdb re-called the RT-PCR reads with MiXCR, one entry per CDR3 protein. The sample lists over 350,000 distinct CDR3 sequences, more than 15% occurring once. V shed 6 bases and J shed 0 bases, with 17 bases lying between them. This CDR3 region has 16 residues. Germline loops: CDR1 MGHRA, CDR2 YSYEKL. The sequence came from a human donor who was either an allogeneic HSCT recipient or a stem cell or donor lymphocyte infusion donor (not recorded which). It is not recorded whose cells these are; they may come from a transplant donor. This chain connects TRBV4-1 to TRBJ1-1; D is unclear. Input material: blood, either unsorted or a sorted T cell fraction (not recorded which). The CDR3 reads CASSYGPLPLNTEAFF. As DNA, the CDR3 is TGCGCCAGCAGTTACGGTCCTCTCCCCTTGAACACTGAAGCTTTCTTT.